One sample yielded the 20 T cell receptor beta chains listed below, sequenced in a study of blood T cell repertoires in COVID-19. TCRdb's copy holds only in-frame clones and misses some; the assay was immunoSEQ multiplex PCR. The table lists 40,000 to 45,000 clones, about 91% of them singletons. The specimen sequenced was peripheral blood. The receptors here all came from a man between 50 and 59 years old with active COVID-19.

There are a few counts of this clone. The CDR3 here is CASSSGLAGAYEQYF. Here the CDR3 DNA reads TGCGCCAGCAGCTCGGGACTAGCGGGAGCCTACGAGCAGTACTTC. The chain recombines TRBV10-1 with TRBJ2-7, with 14 bases that match TRBD2. With 6 bases clipped from V and 2 bases from J, the junction kept 3 bases outside the gene matches. The length of the CDR3 is 15 residues. Germline assignment: CDR1 WNHNN and CDR2 SYGVQD (reference sequence).

The gene calls are TRBV6-5 and TRBJ1-2; a possible D gene is TRBD1 (5 bases). The CDR3 runs 16 residues. V was trimmed by 0 bases and J by 3 bases, leaving 14 bases between them. Germline loops: CDR1 MNHEY, CDR2 SVGAGI. Written as DNA, the CDR3 is TGTGCCAGCAGTTACTCCCACGGCGGAGGGGACTATGGCTACACCTTC. This gives the protein CASSYSHGGGDYGYTF.

This clone occurred once. The gene calls are TRBV2 and TRBJ1-3; 7 nucleotides match TRBD1. From germline, CDR1 is SNHLY and CDR2 FYNNEI. Unmatched junction bases numbered 12, after V lost 4 bases and J lost 0 bases. The CDR3 contains 18 residues. CDR3 amino acids: CASSGDRDLIISGNTIYF. The CDR3 DNA follows: TGTGCCAGCAGTGGCGACAGGGATCTAATTATCTCTGGAAACACCATATATTTT.

This clone appeared a single time. V is TRBV4-1 and J is TRBJ2-1, with 7 bases fitting TRBD2. V was pared by 0 bases and J by 2 bases, with 10 bases of the junction left unmatched. Germline assignment: CDR1 MGHRA and CDR2 YSYEKL. The CDR3 totals 18 residues. CDR3 bases: TGCGCCAGCAGCCAAGAAATTCCCGGGAGGAGGACCTACAATGAGCAGTTCTTC. This gives the protein CASSQEIPGRRTYNEQFF.

This chain joins TRBV30 and TRBJ2-3; 10 bases match TRBD2. The CDR3 extends over 15 amino acids. J was trimmed by 2 bases and V by 6 bases; bases with no gene match: 8. CDR1 is GTSNPN, CDR2 SVGIG, per germline (reference sequence). CDR3 nucleotides: TGTGCCTGTACCCCTAGCGGGAGTTTCACAGATACGCAGTATTTT. It yields the protein CACTPSGSFTDTQYF.

The chain has TRBV19 and TRBJ1-5; 9 bases map to TRBD1. Germline V CDR1 and CDR2: LNHDA, SQIVND (reference sequence). V gave up 0 bases and J gave up 5 bases; unmatched junction bases: 2. The CDR3 runs to 15 residues. The chain's CDR3 is CASSIDRDRDQPQHF. For the CDR3, the DNA is TGTGCCAGTAGTATAGACCGGGACAGGGATCAGCCCCAGCATTTT.

This clone came up once. The CDR3 coding sequence is TGTGCCAGCTCACCAACAGGGACGGGAAACATTCAGTACTTC. Protein sequence: CASSPTGTGNIQYF. The chain recombines TRBV18 with TRBJ2-4; perhaps TRBD1 as D (6 bases). In germline, CDR1 is KGHSH, CDR2 LQKENI. Between the trimmed V and J ends, which lost 2 bases and 6 bases, there was a span of 11 bases. The CDR3 consists of 14 residues.

The chain carries TRBV6-1 and TRBJ2-1, with D possibly being TRBD2 (5 bases). The CDR3 runs to 18 residues. V gave up 1 base and J gave up 8 bases, with 24 bases separating them. Germline CDR1 reads MNHNS; CDR2 reads SASEGT. CDR3 nucleotide sequence: TGTGCCAGCAGTGAAGGAGTGGGTGGGAGCTTGGTCGGAGATGAGCAGTTCTTC. This translates into CASSEGVGGSLVGDEQFF.

The chain uses TRBV19 and TRBJ2-7; D unclear. Germline loops: CDR1 LNHDA, CDR2 SQIVND (reference sequence). The CDR3 sequence is 12 residues long. V lost 8 bases, J lost 6 bases, and 14 bases lay in between. Here the CDR3 reads CASHGPVCEQYF. CDR3 nucleotides: TGTGCCAGTCATGGCCCAGTCTGCGAGCAGTACTTC. Filled out from reference TRBV19 and TRBJ2-7, the complete variable domain reads DGGITQSPKYLFRKEGQNVTLSCEQNLNHDAMYWYRQDPGQGLRLIYYSQIVNDFQKGDIAEGYSVSREKKESFPLTVTSAQKNPTAFYLCASHGPVCEQYFGPGTRLTVT.

The chain has TRBV6-5 and TRBJ1-6; D not resolved. V lost 4 bases, J lost 8 bases, and 9 bases lay in between. Germline V lookup: CDR1 MNHEY, CDR2 SVGAGI. The CDR3 has 13 residues. Written as DNA, the CDR3 is TGTGCCAGCAGTTTGGGCAGAGATTCACCCCTCCACTTT. Its translation is CASSLGRDSPLHF.

V gene TRBV6-6 combines with J gene TRBJ2-7, with TRBD2 matching over 7 bases. The germline gives CDR1 MNHNY, CDR2 SVGAGI (reference sequence). V lost 5 bases and J lost 11; bases outside the gene matches: 15. The CDR3 extends over 14 amino acids. CDR3 sequence (DNA): TGTGCCAGCAGTCATCCCCAGGAGAGCGGGAAGGAGTACTTC. Translation: CASSHPQESGKEYF.

The chain uses TRBV11-2 and TRBJ2-3; 13 nucleotides match TRBD2. CDR3 length: 18 residues. Germline-derived CDR1 and CDR2 are SGHAT and FQNNGV. J lost 0 bases, V lost 6 bases, and 9 bases had no gene match. The CDR3 nucleotides are TGTGCCAGCAGGCCTACTAGCGGGAGGGTTACGAGCACAGATACGCAGTATTTT. Amino acid sequence: CASRPTSGRVTSTDTQYF.

The chain carries TRBV12-3 or TRBV12-4 and TRBJ2-1; D gene ambiguous. The ends were cut back, 7 bases at V and 7 bases at J, with 14 bases in the middle. This CDR3 is 13 amino acids long. CDR3 bases: TGTGCCAGCACTCCCAATCGGGTAAATGAGCAGTTCTTC. It specifies CASTPNRVNEQFF.

The V call is TRBV6-4, the J call TRBJ2-1; TRBD2 matches 12 bases. This CDR3 has 18 residues. Germline V gene data show CDR1 as MRHNA and CDR2 as SNTAGT. With V trimmed by 5 bases and J by 0 bases, 8 bases remained unmatched. CDR3 amino acids: CASSRLAGALSSYNEQFF. The CDR3 coding sequence is TGTGCCAGCAGTCGACTAGCGGGAGCCCTCAGCTCCTACAATGAGCAGTTCTTC.

V is TRBV9 and J is TRBJ1-2, with unresolved D. V gave up 0 bases and J gave up 3 bases, with 12 bases separating them. This CDR3 comprises 15 residues. The germline V gene has CDR1 SGDLS and CDR2 YYNGEE. The CDR3 sequence: CASSVGSSGDYGYTF. CDR3 nucleotides: TGTGCCAGCAGCGTAGGGTCGTCGGGAGACTATGGCTACACCTTC.

The chain combines TRBV23-1 with TRBJ2-7; 7 nucleotides align to TRBD1. TRBV23-1 is known as an ORF, though its function is uncertain. V lost 4 bases and J lost 3; bases outside the gene matches: 6. This CDR3 region has 14 residues. The CDR3 loop reads CASSPRQGHYEQYF. CDR3 bases: TGCGCCAGCAGTCCAAGACAGGGACACTACGAGCAGTACTTC.

This clone is a singleton in its sample. The chain couples TRBV9 to TRBJ2-7, with TRBD2 as a possible D gene (5 bases). Between the trimmed V and J ends, which lost 4 bases and 4 bases, there was a span of 6 bases. The CDR3 sequence is 11 residues long. In germline, CDR1 is SGDLS, CDR2 YYNGEE. The CDR3 sequence: CASSRGYEQYF. CDR3 DNA sequence: TGTGCCAGCAGCCGAGGGTACGAGCAGTACTTC.

The rearrangement links TRBV5-1 to TRBJ2-1, with 8 bases fitting TRBD2. CDR1 SGHRS and CDR2 YFSETQ come from the germline V gene. The CDR3 spans 14 residues. V was pared by 0 bases and J by 6 bases, with 2 bases of the junction left unmatched. CDR3 nucleotide sequence: TGCGCCAGCAGCTTGGACGGGAGGGGCAATGAGCAGTTCTTC. Protein sequence: CASSLDGRGNEQFF.

The V and J genes are TRBV7-9 and TRBJ2-3; 7 nucleotides match TRBD1. CDR1 is SEHNR and CDR2 is FQNEAQ in the germline V gene (reference sequence). This CDR3 is 15 amino acids long. The V segment lost 1 base and the J segment 1 base; nucleotides outside the gene matches: 2. CDR3 coding DNA: TGTGCCAGCAGCTTAGAAGACAGGGGCACAGATACGCAGTATTTT. Amino acids: CASSLEDRGTDTQYF.

The genes are TRBV18 and TRBJ2-5, with 7 bases fitting TRBD1. CDR1 and CDR2 from the germline V gene are KGHSH and LQKENI. CDR3 size: 14 residues. The junction had 2 bases not matched to a gene; V was cut back by 3 bases and J by 1 base. The CDR3 nucleotides are TGTGCCAGCTCACCCGGGACAGCCCAAGAGACCCAGTACTTC. It encodes CASSPGTAQETQYF.